This T cell receptor (beta chain) was documented in a study of cytotoxic CD8 clonotypes in ibrutinib-treated CLL. Study information: Results showed roughly 24 partial and 2 complete responses; following median approximately 69 months, around 15 remained remitted, approximately twelve advanced. Productive templates averaged roughly 270,000 per sample, and productive rearrangements 90,000 to 95,000. The study, taken as a whole, reports: The clonality rise at ibrutinib response reflected private clonotype expansion.

Concerning this clone itself: What it binds is unknown.

Clones were sequenced by immunoSEQ multiplex PCR, and TCRdb holds only the in-frame ones, with some missing. This table holds around 24,000 clones, approximately 80% found once. Trimming removed 4 bases from V and 6 bases from J; junction bases left unmatched: 9. Germline V gene data show CDR1 as SNHLY and CDR2 as FYNNEI. CDR3 length: 15 amino acids. The receptor was isolated from a human donor with chronic lymphocytic leukemia. The chain couples TRBV2 to TRBJ2-7; 10 nucleotides align to TRBD2. The starting material was PBMCs, obtained before ibrutinib treatment. In DNA, the CDR3 is TGTGCCAGCAGTGGGGTAGCGGGAGGTTGGGGCGAGCAGTACTTC. The encoded protein is CASSGVAGGWGEQYF.